These T cell receptor beta chains were read from a single sample in a study of blood T cell repertoires in COVID-19. The data were produced by immunoSEQ multiplex PCR, yet TCRdb's version contains in-frame clones alone and is incomplete. This table has about 130,000 clones, about 89% appearing once. Sequenced material: peripheral blood. The receptor set was obtained from a woman in her seventies with COVID-19, enrolled during active disease. The CDR3 runs from the conserved cysteine through the conserved F or W. Fields, in order: D gene, J gene, clone size, V gene, CDR3 protein, CDR3 DNA. D genes are given only for firm matches. Clone sizes are given selectively: once, few, many, or a class where the clone is expanded.

D gene: -; J gene: TRBJ1-1; clone size: -; V gene: TRBV7-9; CDR3 protein: CASSLRGLFPEAFF; CDR3 DNA: TGTGCCAGCAGCTTACGAGGGCTCTTCCCTGAAGCTTTCTTT
D gene: -; J gene: TRBJ2-4; clone size: once; V gene: TRBV28; CDR3 protein: CASSRGWNIQYF; CDR3 DNA: TGTGCCAGCAGTCGAGGGTGGAACATTCAGTACTTC
D gene: -; J gene: TRBJ1-6; clone size: -; V gene: TRBV6-5; CDR3 protein: CASTQMGGYNSPLHF; CDR3 DNA: TGTGCCAGCACCCAGATGGGGGGGTATAATTCACCCCTCCACTTT
D gene: TRBD2; J gene: TRBJ2-7; clone size: -; V gene: TRBV6-5; CDR3 protein: CASSTSGGGSYEQYF; CDR3 DNA: TGTGCCAGCAGCACTAGCGGGGGGGGGTCTTACGAGCAGTACTTC
D gene: TRBD2; J gene: TRBJ2-3; clone size: -; V gene: TRBV7-2; CDR3 protein: CASSSTGTSGGYTQYF; CDR3 DNA: TGTGCCAGCAGCTCCACCGGGACTAGCGGGGGTTATACGCAGTATTTT
D gene: -; J gene: TRBJ2-5; clone size: -; V gene: TRBV7-9; CDR3 protein: CASSSPLDQETQYF; CDR3 DNA: TGTGCCAGCAGCTCCCCTTTAGACCAAGAGACCCAGTACTTC
D gene: TRBD1; J gene: TRBJ1-6; clone size: -; V gene: TRBV2; CDR3 protein: CASRGQWSSYNSPLHF; CDR3 DNA: TGTGCCAGCAGGGGACAGTGGTCCTCCTATAATTCACCCCTCCACTTT
D gene: TRBD1; J gene: TRBJ1-6; clone size: -; V gene: TRBV5-4; CDR3 protein: CASSLERDRHSPLHF; CDR3 DNA: TGTGCCAGCAGCTTGGAAAGGGACAGGCATTCACCCCTCCACTTT
D gene: -; J gene: TRBJ1-5; clone size: -; V gene: TRBV6-1; CDR3 protein: CASSERGGYSNQPQHF; CDR3 DNA: TGTGCCAGCAGTGAGCGCGGGGGATATAGCAATCAGCCCCAGCATTTT
D gene: -; J gene: TRBJ2-1; clone size: -; V gene: TRBV7-9; CDR3 protein: CASSRDYNEQFF; CDR3 DNA: TGTGCCAGCAGCCGAGACTACAATGAGCAGTTCTTC
D gene: TRBD1; J gene: TRBJ2-1; clone size: -; V gene: TRBV6-6; CDR3 protein: CASRRQGSIGNEQFF; CDR3 DNA: TGTGCCAGCAGACGACAGGGTTCGATAGGGAATGAGCAGTTCTTC
D gene: -; J gene: TRBJ1-4; clone size: -; V gene: TRBV28; CDR3 protein: CASSLIRSNEKLFF; CDR3 DNA: TGTGCCAGCAGTTTAATACGGTCAAATGAAAAACTGTTTTTT
D gene: TRBD2; J gene: TRBJ2-3; clone size: -; V gene: TRBV29-1; CDR3 protein: CSVEGGLAGLDTQYF; CDR3 DNA: TGCAGCGTTGAAGGCGGACTAGCGGGGTTGGATACGCAGTATTTT
D gene: -; J gene: TRBJ2-7; clone size: few; V gene: TRBV7-2; CDR3 protein: CASSLYYEQYF; CDR3 DNA: TGTGCCAGCAGCTTGTACTACGAGCAGTACTTC
D gene: TRBD1; J gene: TRBJ1-2; clone size: -; V gene: TRBV19; CDR3 protein: CASSILGQSNGYTF; CDR3 DNA: TGTGCCAGTAGTATCCTGGGACAGTCCAATGGCTACACCTTC
D gene: -; J gene: TRBJ1-2; clone size: -; V gene: TRBV29-1; CDR3 protein: CSVRPGLTNYGYTF; CDR3 DNA: TGCAGCGTGCGCCCGGGACTTACTAACTATGGCTACACCTTC
D gene: -; J gene: TRBJ1-1; clone size: once; V gene: TRBV9; CDR3 protein: CASSVATGGASEAFF; CDR3 DNA: TGTGCCAGCAGCGTAGCTACTGGGGGGGCAAGTGAAGCTTTCTTT
D gene: -; J gene: TRBJ1-4; clone size: -; V gene: TRBV7-6; CDR3 protein: CASSLEGGPGRKLFF; CDR3 DNA: TGTGCCAGCAGCTTAGAGGGGGGGCCTGGAAGAAAACTGTTTTTT
D gene: -; J gene: TRBJ1-4; clone size: -; V gene: TRBV5-1; CDR3 protein: CASSLVGGARIEKLFF; CDR3 DNA: TGCGCCAGCAGCTTGGTAGGGGGGGCCCGAATTGAAAAACTGTTTTTT
D gene: -; J gene: TRBJ1-1; clone size: -; V gene: TRBV18; CDR3 protein: CASSRSYGDTEAFF; CDR3 DNA: TGTGCCAGCTCACGCTCGTACGGGGACACTGAAGCTTTCTTT
D gene: TRBD1; J gene: TRBJ2-1; clone size: -; V gene: TRBV27; CDR3 protein: CASSLKQGVNEQFF; CDR3 DNA: TGTGCCAGCAGTTTAAAACAGGGGGTCAATGAGCAGTTCTTC
D gene: TRBD2; J gene: TRBJ2-2; clone size: -; V gene: TRBV18; CDR3 protein: CASSPAGAGELFF; CDR3 DNA: TGTGCCAGCTCACCTGCGGGGGCCGGGGAGCTGTTTTTT
D gene: -; J gene: TRBJ1-4; clone size: -; V gene: TRBV6-5; CDR3 protein: CASGDPRAGEKLFF; CDR3 DNA: TGTGCCAGCGGCGACCCCAGGGCTGGGGAAAAACTGTTTTTT
D gene: -; J gene: TRBJ2-2; clone size: once; V gene: TRBV7-9; CDR3 protein: CASRRGGTANTGELFF; CDR3 DNA: TGTGCCAGCAGAAGAGGCGGGACAGCGAACACCGGGGAGCTGTTTTTT
D gene: TRBD1; J gene: TRBJ1-5; clone size: -; V gene: TRBV2; CDR3 protein: CASSLRGPSNQPQHF; CDR3 DNA: TGTGCCAGCAGTCTCAGGGGGCCCAGCAATCAGCCCCAGCATTTT